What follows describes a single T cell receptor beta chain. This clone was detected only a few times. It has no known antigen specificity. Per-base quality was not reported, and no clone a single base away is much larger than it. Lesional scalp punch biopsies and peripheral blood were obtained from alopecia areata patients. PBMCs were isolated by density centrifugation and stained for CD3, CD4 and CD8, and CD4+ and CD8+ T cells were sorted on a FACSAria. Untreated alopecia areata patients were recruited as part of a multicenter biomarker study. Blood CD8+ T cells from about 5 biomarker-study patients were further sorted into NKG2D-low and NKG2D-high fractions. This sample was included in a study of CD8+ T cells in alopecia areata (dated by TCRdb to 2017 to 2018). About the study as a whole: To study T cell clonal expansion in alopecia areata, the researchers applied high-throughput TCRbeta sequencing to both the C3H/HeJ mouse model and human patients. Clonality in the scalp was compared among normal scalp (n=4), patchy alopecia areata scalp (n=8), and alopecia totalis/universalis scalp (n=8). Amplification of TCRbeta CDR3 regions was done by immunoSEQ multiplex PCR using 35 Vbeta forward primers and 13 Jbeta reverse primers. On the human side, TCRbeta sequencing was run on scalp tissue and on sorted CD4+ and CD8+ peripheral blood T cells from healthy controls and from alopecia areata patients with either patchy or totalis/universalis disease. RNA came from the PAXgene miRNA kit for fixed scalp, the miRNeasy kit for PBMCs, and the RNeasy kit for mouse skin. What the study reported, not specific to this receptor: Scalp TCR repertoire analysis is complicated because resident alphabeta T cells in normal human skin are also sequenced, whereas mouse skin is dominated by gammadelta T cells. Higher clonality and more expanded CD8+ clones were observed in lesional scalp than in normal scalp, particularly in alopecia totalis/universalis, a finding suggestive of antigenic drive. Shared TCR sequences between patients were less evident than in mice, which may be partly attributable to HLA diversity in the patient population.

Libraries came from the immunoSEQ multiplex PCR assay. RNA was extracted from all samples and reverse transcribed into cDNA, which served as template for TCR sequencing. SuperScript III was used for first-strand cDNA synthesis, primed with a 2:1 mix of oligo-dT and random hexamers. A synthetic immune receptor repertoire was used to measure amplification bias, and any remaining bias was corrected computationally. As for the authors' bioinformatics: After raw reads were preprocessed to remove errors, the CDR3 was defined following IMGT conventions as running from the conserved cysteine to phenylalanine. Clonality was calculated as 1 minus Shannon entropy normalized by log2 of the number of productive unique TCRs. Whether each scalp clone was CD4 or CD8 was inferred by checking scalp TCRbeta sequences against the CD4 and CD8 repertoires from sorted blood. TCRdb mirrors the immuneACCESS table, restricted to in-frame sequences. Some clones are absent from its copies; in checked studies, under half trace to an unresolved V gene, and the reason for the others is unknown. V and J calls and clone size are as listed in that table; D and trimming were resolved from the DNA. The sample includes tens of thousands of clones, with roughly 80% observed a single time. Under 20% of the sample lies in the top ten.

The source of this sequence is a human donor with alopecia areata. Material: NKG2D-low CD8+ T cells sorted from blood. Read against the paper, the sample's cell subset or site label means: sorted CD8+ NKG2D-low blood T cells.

The DNA sequence is TGCGCCAGCAGCTTGACAGCCCCGGGCACCGGGGAGCTGTTTTTT. This yields the protein CASSLTAPGTGELFF. The V and J genes are TRBV5-1 and TRBJ2-2; the D segment cannot be called with confidence. The CDR3 numbers 15 residues from cysteine through phenylalanine. The only DNA kept is the CDR3, 45 bases in frame from the first base. Sequences SGHRS (CDR1) and YFSETQ (CDR2) are obtained from the germline V gene. The junction carries 11 bases between V and J, which are trimmed by 1 base and 4 bases respectively. Joined to the reference TRBV5-1 and TRBJ2-2 proteins, this CDR3 gives the full variable domain: KAGVTQTPRYLIKTRGQQVTLSCSPISGHRSVSWYQQTPGQGLQFLFEYFSETQRNKGNFPGRFSGRQFSNSRSEMNVSTLELGDSALYLCASSLTAPGTGELFFGEGSRLTVL.